What follows are 15 T cell receptor beta chains derived from one specimen sequenced in a study of neoadjuvant nivolumab and ipilimumab in lung cancer. Repertoires were generated with immunoSEQ multiplex PCR, while TCRdb's copy carries only in-frame clones and drops some. The data contain fewer than 30,000 clones, approximately 85% of them seen just once; the ten biggest clones take up about 9%. The material was tumor tissue, obtained after neoadjuvant nivolumab, alone or with ipilimumab, at or shortly before surgery. These TCRs come from an adult with non-small cell lung cancer.

A few counts support this clone. The chain joins TRBV18 to TRBJ1-5, with a possible D match to TRBD1 (5 bases). This CDR3 has 14 residues. V was clipped by 6 bases and J by 8 bases, with 17 bases between them. Germline-derived CDR1 and CDR2 are KGHSH and LQKENI. DNA of the CDR3: TGTGCCAGCTCGCTCGGGACTCCCTCCGAGCCCCAGCATTTT. It yields the protein CASSLGTPSEPQHF.

This chain links TRBV7-9 with TRBJ2-5; 12 bases align to TRBD2. Germline V gives CDR1 SEHNR, CDR2 FQNEAQ (reference sequence). Germline trimming cut 5 bases from V and 1 base from J; bases unmatched to any gene: 14. This CDR3 region has 19 residues. The CDR3 DNA is TGTGCCAGCAGCCCGCCCCGACTAGCGGGAGCCCCCCCCCAAGAGACCCAGTACTTC. Its translation: CASSPPRLAGAPPQETQYF. Supplemented by reference TRBV7-9 and TRBJ2-5, the full variable domain reads DTGVSQNPRHKITKRGQNVTFRCDPISEHNRLYWYRQTLGQGPEFLTYFQNEAQLEKSRLLSDRFSAERPKGSFSTLEIQRTEQGDSAMYLCASSPPRLAGAPPQETQYFGPGTRLLVL.

The chain carries TRBV5-4 and TRBJ2-6; 8 bases map to TRBD1. The CDR3 totals 16 residues. Germline CDR1 is SGHNT and CDR2 is YYREEE (reference sequence). The CDR3 coding sequence is TGTGCTACCCAGGGGGCGATAAGCGCCGGGGCCAACGTCCTGACTTTC. As protein: CATQGAISAGANVLTF.

The gene calls are TRBV18 and TRBJ1-5, with D maybe TRBD1 (5 bases). Trimming cost V 6 bases and J 2 bases, with 5 bases left between them. There are 12 residues in the CDR3. Germline loops: CDR1 KGHSH, CDR2 LQKENI. Here the CDR3 DNA reads TGTGCCAGCTCGGGGGGCAATCAGCCCCAGCATTTT. Translating gives CASSGGNQPQHF.

The count of this clone is one. The CDR3 bases are TGTGCCAGCAGCCAATTACAGGGGAACACTGAAGCTTTCTTT. Amino acids: CASSQLQGNTEAFF. The rearrangement uses TRBV7-9 and TRBJ1-1; possibly TRBD1 for D (6 bases). Trimming stripped 5 bases from V and 1 base from J, with 11 bases between. The CDR3 totals 14 residues. From germline, CDR1 is SEHNR and CDR2 FQNEAQ (reference sequence).

This clone was picked up one time. The rearrangement uses TRBV30 and TRBJ1-1; D remains ambiguous. Trimming cost V 0 bases and J 0 bases, with 17 bases left between them. This CDR3 spans 17 amino acids. Looked up from germline, CDR1 is GTSNPN and CDR2 is SVGIG (reference sequence). CDR3 loop: CAWSVHLTSYMNTEAFF. The CDR3 nucleotides are TGTGCCTGGAGTGTCCACTTGACAAGTTACATGAACACTGAAGCTTTCTTT.

The chain employs TRBV4-1 and TRBJ2-7; the match to TRBD1 covers 8 bases. V trimming: 0 bases; J trimming: 3 bases; junction bases outside the gene matches: 7. The CDR3 covers 16 residues. In germline, CDR1 is MGHRA, CDR2 YSYEKL. The CDR3 coding sequence is TGCGCCAGCAGCCAAGATTTTGGACAGGGTGGCTACGAGCAGTACTTC. Its protein is CASSQDFGQGGYEQYF.

V is TRBV10-3 and J is TRBJ1-5, with a tentative D call TRBD1 (6 bases). The CDR3 has 15 amino acids. V was cut by 6 bases and J by 0 bases, with 12 bases left in between. In germline, CDR1 is ENHRY, CDR2 SYGVKD. The CDR3 sequence: CAIREGGLSNQPQHF. The CDR3 region has the DNA TGTGCCATCAGGGAAGGGGGTCTTAGCAATCAGCCCCAGCATTTT.

This clone was picked up one time. This chain uses TRBV7-9 with TRBJ2-3; 7 bases are shared with TRBD2. This CDR3 contains 15 residues. Trimming took 11 bases from V and 0 from J; bases not matched to a gene: 11. Germline assignment: CDR1 SEHNR and CDR2 FQNEAQ (reference sequence). This CDR3 reads CASQRPRGSTDTQYF. As DNA, the CDR3 is TGTGCCTCTCAGAGACCGCGGGGGAGCACAGATACGCAGTATTTT. Complete variable domain (other parts from reference TRBV7-9 and TRBJ2-3): DTGVSQNPRHKITKRGQNVTFRCDPISEHNRLYWYRQTLGQGPEFLTYFQNEAQLEKSRLLSDRFSAERPKGSFSTLEIQRTEQGDSAMYLCASQRPRGSTDTQYFGPGTRLTVL.

This clone has only a few counts. The chain uses TRBV2 and TRBJ2-3; TRBD1 might be the D (6 bases). Trimming took off 3 bases at V and 0 bases at J, with 10 bases between the two ends. The CDR3 contains 15 residues. Germline assignment: CDR1 SNHLY and CDR2 FYNNEI. The CDR3 spells CASSETTGSTDTQYF. For the CDR3, the DNA is TGTGCCAGCAGTGAGACGACAGGTAGCACAGATACGCAGTATTTT.

The count of this clone is one. The rearrangement joins TRBV10-2 to TRBJ1-3; no clear D. V was trimmed by 8 bases and J by 0 bases, leaving 8 bases between them. This CDR3 is built from 13 residues. The germline CDR1 and CDR2 sequences are WSHSY and SAAADI. The CDR3 region is CASGVTSGNTIYF. DNA of the CDR3: TGCGCCAGCGGGGTTACCTCTGGAAACACCATATATTTT.

A few counts support this clone. This chain connects TRBV5-1 to TRBJ2-7; TRBD2 is a possible D gene (5 bases). Trimming removed 7 bases from V and 5 bases from J, with 16 bases in between. CDR3 size: 13 residues. Germline CDR1 SGHRS, CDR2 YFSETQ. The CDR3 loop is CASQSRDTDEQYF. Here the CDR3 DNA reads TGCGCCAGCCAATCGAGGGATACCGACGAGCAGTACTTC.

The gene calls are TRBV9 and TRBJ2-7; a possible D gene is TRBD2 (5 bases). Trimming removed 0 bases from V and 0 bases from J, with 10 bases in between. CDR3 length: 15 residues. Germline lookup yields CDR1 SGDLS and CDR2 YYNGEE. CDR3 in amino acids: CASSVESGFSYEQYF. The CDR3 nucleotides are TGTGCCAGCAGCGTAGAATCGGGGTTCTCCTACGAGCAGTACTTC.

The chain has TRBV7-2 and TRBJ1-5; no firm D call. Germline loops: CDR1 SGHTA, CDR2 FQGNSA. The CDR3 contains 14 residues. Trimming pared 2 bases from V and 4 bases from J, leaving 9 bases between. The CDR3 DNA reads as TGTGCCAGCAGCTTACGCGAAGGGAATCAGCCCCAGCATTTT. This encodes CASSLREGNQPQHF.

The chain links TRBV5-6 to TRBJ2-7, with TRBD2 matching 9 bases. The germline V gene has CDR1 SGHDT and CDR2 YYEEEE. V lost 0 bases to trimming and J lost 3 bases; unmatched junction nucleotides: 7. This CDR3 has 16 amino acids. The CDR3 DNA is TGTGCCAGCAGCTTGGAGCTGAGCGGGAGGCGCTACGAGCAGTACTTC. Amino acid sequence: CASSLELSGRRYEQYF. The full variable domain, its missing parts supplied by reference TRBV5-6 and TRBJ2-7, is DAGVTQSPTHLIKTRGQQVTLRCSPKSGHDTVSWYQQALGQGPQFIFQYYEEEERQRGNFPDRFSGHQFPNYSSELNVNALLLGDSALYLCASSLELSGRRYEQYFGPGTRLTVT.